One and the same sample provided the 24 T cell receptor beta chains below, sequenced in a study of cytomegalovirus exposure and HLA in healthy donors. Use of 60 Vbeta and 13 Jbeta primers characterized the PCR. The repertoire was sequenced with immunoSEQ multiplex PCR; TCRdb's copy has only in-frame clones and lacks some. Altogether about 180,000 clones are present, roughly 76% being singletons, with the ten largest covering 4.9%. The sample was PBMCs. These receptors all come from a woman aged 18-29 years in good health and CMV-seropositive.

This chain uses TRBV2 with TRBJ1-2; a weak D match, TRBD1 (6 bases). CDR3 length equals 15 residues. CDR1 and CDR2 (germline): SNHLY, FYNNEI. V was shortened by 2 bases and J by 8 bases, with 18 bases between the two germline ends. CDR3 nucleotide sequence: TGTGCCAGCAGTGAAAGGGGGGGCAGGTCTAGCGGCTACACCTTC. This translates into CASSERGGRSSGYTF.

The V and J genes are TRBV27 and TRBJ1-2; 7 nucleotides agree with TRBD1. Looked up from germline, CDR1 is MNHEY and CDR2 is SMNVEV (reference sequence). The ends lost 5 bases at V and 6 bases at J; junction bases unmatched: 9. This CDR3 spans 14 amino acids. CDR3 sequence: CASSPGQVAHGYTF. In DNA, the CDR3 is TGTGCCAGCAGTCCTGGACAGGTGGCCCATGGCTACACCTTC.

In its sample, this clone was seen once. This chain links TRBV19 with TRBJ2-3, with TRBD2 as a possible D gene (5 bases). The germline V gene has CDR1 LNHDA and CDR2 SQIVND (reference sequence). The CDR3 spans 14 residues. DNA of the CDR3: TGTGCGTCGGGGTTAACTGCCGACACAGATACGCAGTATTTT. Translating it yields CASGLTADTDTQYF.

The chain has TRBV23-1 and TRBJ2-1; 7 positions agree with TRBD1. TRBV23-1 is labeled an ORF, and its function is uncertain. The ends lost 4 bases at V and 0 bases at J; junction bases unmatched: 9. The CDR3 is 17 residues long. DNA of the CDR3: TGCGCCAGCAGTCGCAACGACAGGGTTTTCTCCTACAATGAGCAGTTCTTC. Its protein is CASSRNDRVFSYNEQFF.

This chain connects TRBV5-1 to TRBJ2-7, with TRBD2 as a possible D gene (7 bases). The CDR3 sequence is 12 residues long. Deletions cut 2 bases from V and 7 bases from J, with 10 bases between. Germline V gene data show CDR1 as SGHRS and CDR2 as YFSETQ. CDR3 sequence reads: CASSFEGGEQYF. The CDR3, as DNA: TGCGCCAGCAGCTTTGAGGGGGGGGAGCAGTACTTC.

This clone was counted between two and nine times. V gene TRBV9 combines with J gene TRBJ1-1, with 12 positions matching TRBD1. This CDR3 region has 17 residues. V lost 3 bases to trimming and J lost 4 bases; unmatched junction nucleotides: 10. CDR1 and CDR2 from the germline V gene are SGDLS and YYNGEE. The CDR3 sequence is CASSAGQGANLGTEAFF. The CDR3 DNA sequence: TGTGCCAGCAGCGCGGGACAGGGGGCGAATTTGGGCACTGAAGCTTTCTTT.

The chain employs TRBV28 and TRBJ2-5; 8 bases map to TRBD2. The trim removed 7 bases at V and 1 base at J, leaving 5 bases unmatched. Germline CDR1 and CDR2: MDHEN and SYDVKM. CDR3 length: 14 amino acids. The CDR3 sequence: CASTPAGAQETQYF. The CDR3 DNA sequence: TGTGCCAGCACCCCAGCGGGGGCCCAAGAGACCCAGTACTTC.

As regards this clone: This same CDR3 is encoded by further DNA sequences in the sample. The J gene is TRBJ2-7, the V gene TRBV19, with D maybe TRBD1 (6 bases). The ends were cut back, 5 bases at V and 4 bases at J, with 12 bases in the middle. CDR3 length: 13 amino acids. Per germline, CDR1 LNHDA and CDR2 SQIVND (reference sequence). In nucleotides, the CDR3 is TGTGCCAGTAGTCTAACAGGGAAGTACGAGCAGTACTTC. Its protein product is CASSLTGKYEQYF.

The V and J genes are TRBV10-1 and TRBJ2-3; possible D gene TRBD2, 7 bases. CDR3 length: 13 residues. Germline V gene data show CDR1 as WNHNN and CDR2 as SYGVQD (reference sequence). The V and J ends lost 8 bases and 1 base respectively, with 10 bases between them. In nucleotides, the CDR3 is TGCGCCAGCCGAGGGGGGGGCACAGATACGCAGTATTTT. The encoded protein is CASRGGGTDTQYF.

The rearrangement uses TRBV25-1 and TRBJ1-2; D possibly corresponds to TRBD1 (5 bases). From germline, CDR1 is MGHDK and CDR2 SYGVNS. Trimming left V 5 bases short and J 4 bases short, with 20 bases between. This CDR3 is built from 16 residues. The chain's CDR3 is CASSLQGGRGAYGYTF. Written as DNA, the CDR3 is TGTGCCAGCAGTCTCCAGGGAGGGAGAGGGGCCTATGGCTACACCTTC.

The chain recombines TRBV4-3 with TRBJ2-7; 9 bases align to TRBD2. The germline CDR1 and CDR2 sequences are LGHNA and YSLEER. V lost 2 bases to trimming and J lost 4 bases; unmatched junction nucleotides: 3. This CDR3 has 14 residues. The CDR3 coding sequence is TGCGCCAGCAGCCAACTAGCGGGGCCGTACGAGCAGTACTTC. This encodes CASSQLAGPYEQYF.

This chain links TRBV6-5 with TRBJ1-4, with D perhaps TRBD1 (6 bases). CDR1 and CDR2 (germline): MNHEY, SVGAGI. The CDR3 loop spans 13 amino acids. With 10 bases removed from V and 5 bases from J, the gap between germline ends came to 14 bases. The CDR3 DNA follows: TGTGCCACCAAAACCGGACAGAATGAAAAACTGTTTTTT. Protein sequence: CATKTGQNEKLFF.

This clone was counted once. The gene calls are TRBV5-1 and TRBJ2-7; no clear D gene. The germline V and J ends were trimmed by 3 bases and 0 bases, with 19 bases remaining between them. Germline V lookup: CDR1 SGHRS, CDR2 YFSETQ. The CDR3 extends over 17 amino acids. The CDR3 protein is CASSYDSSGTHSYEQYF. Written as DNA, the CDR3 is TGCGCCAGCAGCTACGACTCCAGTGGAACCCACTCCTACGAGCAGTACTTC.

The rearrangement uses TRBV30 and TRBJ1-1; D unresolved. This CDR3 has 11 amino acids. The ends were cut back, 2 bases at V and 3 bases at J, with 4 bases in the middle. The germline gives CDR1 GTSNPN, CDR2 SVGIG (reference sequence). For the CDR3, the DNA is TGTGCCTGGAGTCGTTACACTGAAGCTTTCTTT. Protein: CAWSRYTEAFF.

The chain combines TRBV30 with TRBJ2-7, with TRBD1 identical over 12 bases. The CDR3 consists of 14 residues. The V gene's germline CDR1 is GTSNPN and CDR2 SVGIG (reference sequence). V shed 2 bases, J shed 6 bases, and the junction held 5 bases outside the gene matches. The CDR3 protein is CAWSTGTGGGEQYF. The CDR3 nucleotides read TGTGCCTGGAGTACCGGGACAGGGGGCGGCGAGCAGTACTTC.

The chain employs TRBV19 and TRBJ2-7; D is possibly TRBD1 (6 bases). The CDR3 spans 13 residues. V was cut by 5 bases and J by 2 bases, with 10 bases left in between. Per germline, CDR1 LNHDA and CDR2 SQIVND (reference sequence). In DNA, the CDR3 is TGTGCCAGTAGTTACAGGGAAACCTACGAGCAGTACTTC. It translates to CASSYRETYEQYF.

The rearrangement joins TRBV11-2 to TRBJ2-7, with 9 bases identical to TRBD2. The ends lost 5 bases at V and 0 bases at J; junction bases unmatched: 14. The CDR3 contains 18 residues. The V gene's germline CDR1 is SGHAT and CDR2 FQNNGV. CDR3 DNA sequence: TGTGCCAGCAGCAACCCCCTTATAGCGGGGGAAAGCTCCTACGAGCAGTACTTC. The encoded protein is CASSNPLIAGESSYEQYF. Together with reference TRBV11-2 and TRBJ2-7, the CDR3 gives the full variable domain: EAGVAQSPRYKIIEKRQSVAFWCNPISGHATLYWYQQILGQGPKLLIQFQNNGVVDDSQLPKDRFSAERLKGVDSTLKIQPAKLEDSAVYLCASSNPLIAGESSYEQYFGPGTRLTVT.

V and J are TRBV28 and TRBJ2-3; 12 positions match TRBD2. The V and J ends lost 6 bases and 3 bases, in that order; junction bases with no gene match: 22. CDR1 MDHEN and CDR2 SYDVKM come from the germline V gene. The length of the CDR3 is 21 residues. Here the CDR3 reads CASSTFPTGLAGGLGTDTQYF. The CDR3 coding sequence is TGTGCCAGCAGCACATTCCCCACCGGGCTAGCGGGGGGGCTCGGGACAGATACGCAGTATTTT.

The chain links TRBV9 to TRBJ2-3, with D unresolved. CDR3 size: 15 residues. Trimming took 0 bases from V and 4 from J, leaving 12 bases between them. Germline V gene lookup returns CDR1 SGDLS and CDR2 YYNGEE. In nucleotides, the CDR3 is TGTGCCAGCAGCGTAGGGAGTACCCGGTCAGATACGCAGTATTTT. Amino acids: CASSVGSTRSDTQYF.

This rearrangement joins TRBV10-3 to TRBJ1-2; 8 nucleotides line up with TRBD1. The CDR3 has 19 residues. V was clipped by 1 base and J by 4 bases; unmatched bases: 17. CDR1 is ENHRY and CDR2 is SYGVKD in the germline V gene. CDR3 nucleotides: TGTGCCATCAGTGAGTTTATGACTCTGAGGCAGGGGGCCGGCTATGGCTACACCTTC. It translates to CAISEFMTLRQGAGYGYTF.

The CDR3 DNA is TGTGCCAGCAGCTTAGGGGACAGGGGACCCTACTTC. This codes for CASSLGDRGPYF. The chain has TRBV11-1 and TRBJ2-7, with 10 bases aligning to TRBD1. With V trimmed by 1 base and J by 13 bases, 4 bases remained unmatched. This CDR3 spans 12 amino acids. Germline CDR1 SGHAT, CDR2 FQDESV (reference sequence).

This chain uses TRBV30 with TRBJ1-1; tentative D call: TRBD1 (5 bases). CDR1 is GTSNPN, CDR2 SVGIG, per germline (reference sequence). Between the trimmed V and J ends, which lost 3 bases and 1 base, there was a span of 15 bases. The CDR3 is made up of 15 amino acids. The CDR3 is CAWRGGGLRNTEAFF. The CDR3 DNA follows: TGTGCCTGGAGGGGGGGAGGTTTAAGGAACACTGAAGCTTTCTTT.

The V gene is TRBV29-1, the J gene TRBJ2-6; 7 nucleotides agree with TRBD2. CDR3 size: 16 residues. V dropped 3 bases and J dropped 1; count of bases not matched to a gene: 6. Per germline, CDR1 SQVTM and CDR2 ANQGSEA. The CDR3 loop is CSVEGRGNSGANVLTF. As DNA, the CDR3 is TGCAGCGTTGAGGGGCGGGGGAATTCTGGGGCCAACGTCCTGACTTTC.

V gene TRBV6-6 combines with J gene TRBJ2-5; the D gene is possibly TRBD2 (5 bases). V dropped 7 bases and J dropped 5 bases, with 20 bases sitting between them. Germline CDR1 MNHNY, CDR2 SVGAGI (reference sequence). The CDR3 loop spans 15 amino acids. The CDR3 loop reads CASTERAQSLETQYF. The DNA for the CDR3 is TGTGCCAGCACCGAGAGGGCCCAAAGCCTGGAGACCCAGTACTTC.